A selection of T cell receptor beta chains follows, all from one sample in a study of human T cells and chemical hapten exposure. TCRdb re-called the RACE reads with MiXCR, one entry per CDR3 protein. The sample shows about 190,000 distinct CDR3 sequences, around a quarter of them seen only once. Source: whole blood, taken in connection with sensitization to the hapten diphenylcyclopropenone (DPC). Every receptor here comes from a woman in her thirties or forties with alopecia areata. Some clones in this sample may be carry-over from other donors' samples. Each CDR3 is given with its conserved first and last residue. The order of the fields is V gene, D gene, clone size, J gene, CDR3 protein, CDR3 DNA. D genes are given only for firm matches. Clone size appears in some rows only: once, few, many, or a class for an expanded clone.

>TRBV12-3/TRBV12-4|.|.|TRBJ1-4
CASSLIEKLFF
TGTGCCAGCAGTTTAATAGAAAAACTGTTTTTT
>TRBV28|TRBD1|.|TRBJ2-7
CASREQGSGYEQYF
TGTGCCAGCAGGGAACAGGGGTCCGGTTACGAGCAGTACTTC
>TRBV20-1|TRBD2|.|TRBJ2-7
CSARVTSAGYEQYF
TGCAGTGCTAGAGTAACTAGCGCAGGCTACGAGCAGTACTTC
>TRBV29-1|TRBD1|.|TRBJ2-7
CSVESDRGNEQYF
TGCAGCGTTGAGAGCGACAGGGGAAACGAGCAGTACTTC
>TRBV7-2|.|few|TRBJ1-4
CASSLRGRGAEEKLFF
TGTGCCAGCAGCTTACGAGGGCGGGGGGCCGAAGAAAAACTGTTTTTT
>TRBV20-1|.|few|TRBJ2-7
CSASYRDEQYF
TGCAGTGCTAGTTACAGGGACGAGCAGTACTTC
>TRBV27|.|.|TRBJ2-3
CASSLGFTDTQYF
TGTGCCAGCAGTTTAGGGTTCACAGATACGCAGTATTTT
>TRBV6-2/TRBV6-3|.|.|TRBJ1-1
CASSYSARSGGEAFF
TGTGCCAGCAGTTACTCCGCACGGTCGGGGGGCGAAGCTTTCTTT
>TRBV7-2|TRBD1|many|TRBJ1-1
CASSRGQGNTEAFF
TGTGCCAGCAGCCGGGGACAGGGAAACACTGAAGCTTTCTTT
>TRBV18|.|few|TRBJ1-5
CASSPRNTGDPQHF
TGTGCCAGCTCACCACGGAATACGGGGGACCCCCAGCATTTT
>TRBV12-3/TRBV12-4|.|.|TRBJ2-6
CASSSDNSGANVLTF
TGTGCCAGCAGTTCCGACAACTCTGGGGCCAACGTCCTGACTTTC
>TRBV6-2/TRBV6-3|.|few|TRBJ1-1
CASSYSALGTPNTEAFF
TGTGCCAGCAGTTACTCAGCCCTGGGGACACCGAACACTGAAGCTTTCTTT
>TRBV4-2|.|.|TRBJ2-5
CASSLGPSIPETQYF
TGTGCCAGCAGCCTGGGGCCCAGTATCCCCGAGACCCAGTACTTC
>TRBV27|.|.|TRBJ2-3
CASSNRHITDTQYF
TGTGCCAGCAGTAACAGACACATCACAGATACGCAGTATTTT
>TRBV5-5|TRBD1|.|TRBJ2-7
CASSSSRTGGYF
TGTGCCAGCAGCTCTAGCCGGACAGGGGGATACTTC
>TRBV20-1|.|.|TRBJ2-2
CSARKGVSGELFF
TGCAGTGCTCGAAAAGGGGTTTCCGGGGAGCTGTTTTTT
>TRBV4-3|.|.|TRBJ2-1
CASSQGGRYNEQFF
TGCGCCAGCAGCCAGGGGGGGCGGTACAATGAGCAGTTCTTC
>TRBV5-1|.|few|TRBJ2-2
CASRSPGGELFF
TGCGCCAGCAGGTCGCCGGGCGGGGAGCTGTTTTTT
>TRBV9|.|.|TRBJ2-3
CASSVAGDTDTQYF
TGTGCCAGCAGCGTAGCGGGGGACACAGATACGCAGTATTTT
>TRBV5-1|.|few|TRBJ1-1
CASSSGPGYEAFF
TGCGCCAGCAGCTCGGGCCCCGGGTATGAAGCTTTCTTT
>TRBV13|TRBD1|.|TRBJ1-1
CASSLGGTGDPEAFF
TGTGCCAGCAGCTTAGGCGGGACAGGGGACCCTGAAGCTTTCTTT
>TRBV5-1|.|.|TRBJ2-2
CASSPTETGELFF
TGCGCCAGCAGCCCGACAGAGACCGGGGAGCTGTTTTTT
>TRBV6-5|TRBD2|.|TRBJ2-3
CASSYRGGPTDTQYF
TGTGCCAGCAGTTACCGGGGGGGACCCACAGATACGCAGTATTTT
>TRBV18|TRBD1|.|TRBJ2-3
CASSPGGPPDTQYF
TGTGCCAGCTCTCCAGGGGGCCCCCCAGATACGCAGTATTTT
>TRBV5-4|TRBD1|many|TRBJ2-7
CASSRGGQTYEQYF
TGTGCCAGCTCTCGTGGGGGACAGACCTACGAGCAGTACTTC
>TRBV5-1|.|.|TRBJ1-3
CASAPFSSGNTIYF
TGCGCCAGCGCCCCCTTCAGCTCTGGAAACACCATATATTTT
>TRBV5-6|.|.|TRBJ2-1
CASSLGSSGYYNEQFF
TGTGCCAGCAGCTTGGGGTCAAGCGGGTACTACAATGAGCAGTTCTTC
>TRBV27|TRBD1|.|TRBJ2-7
CASSPARGLSYEQYF
TGTGCCAGCAGTCCCGCCAGGGGGTTATCCTACGAGCAGTACTTC
>TRBV24-1|TRBD1|many|TRBJ2-3
CATSGTGGRTDTQYF
TGTGCCACCAGTGGGACAGGGGGTAGAACAGATACGCAGTATTTT
>TRBV29-1|.|few|TRBJ2-3
CSVDWASTDTQYF
TGCAGCGTTGACTGGGCCTCGACAGATACGCAGTATTTT
>TRBV10-3|.|.|TRBJ2-1
CAIRADPEVNEQFF
TGTGCCATCAGGGCCGACCCAGAGGTAAATGAGCAGTTCTTC
>TRBV28|.|.|TRBJ1-1
CASSRELNTEAFF
TGTGCCAGCAGTCGGGAGCTGAACACTGAAGCTTTCTTT
>TRBV5-1|.|many|TRBJ1-5
CASSLGGSQPQHF
TGTGCCAGCAGTTTAGGGGGGAGTCAGCCCCAGCATTTT